A selection of T cell receptor beta chains follows, all from one sample in a study of blood T cell repertoires in COVID-19. The protocol was immunoSEQ multiplex PCR, while the TCRdb copy is restricted to in-frame clones and leaves out a portion. The sample shows 400,000 or so clones, around 89% of them seen only once. Sequencing input: PBMCs or T cells enriched from blood (not recorded which). The receptors derive from a man younger than 45 who had recovered from COVID-19. The CDR3 runs from the conserved cysteine through the conserved F or W. A D gene is named only where the DNA matches it firmly. Part of the rows lack a size; the others show once, few, many or a class for expanded clones.

d_call,j_call,clone_size,v_call,cdr3_nt,cdr3_aa
NA,TRBJ1-2,once,TRBV30,TGTGCCTGGAGGGATAGGGACTCGCAATGGTATGGCTACACCTTC,CAWRDRDSQWYGYTF
NA,TRBJ1-1,NA,TRBV10-3,TGTGCCACCAATTCAGGAAGCACTGAAGCTTTCTTT,CATNSGSTEAFF
NA,TRBJ2-3,NA,TRBV4-1,TGCGCCAGCAGCCAAGTTGCTACTAGCACAGATACGCAGTATTTT,CASSQVATSTDTQYF
NA,TRBJ2-3,NA,TRBV12-3/TRBV12-4,TGTGCCAGCAGTTTGGCTAGCACAGATACGCAGTATTTT,CASSLASTDTQYF
NA,TRBJ1-1,NA,TRBV5-1,TGCGCCAGCAGCTGGGGGGGCCCATCCGACACTGAAGCTTTCTTT,CASSWGGPSDTEAFF
NA,TRBJ2-5,NA,TRBV9,TGTGCCAGCAGCATTCGACAGGCACCATCGGAGACCCAGTACTTC,CASSIRQAPSETQYF
TRBD1,TRBJ1-3,NA,TRBV4-1,TGCGCCAGCAGCTATCCGGGACAGGTGAGAGGAAACACCATATATTTT,CASSYPGQVRGNTIYF
TRBD2,TRBJ2-3,many,TRBV9,TGTGCCAGCAGCGGAAGAGGCTCCGTCCGACTAGCGGGGGTCACAGATACGCAGTATTTT,CASSGRGSVRLAGVTDTQYF
TRBD2,TRBJ2-1,NA,TRBV2,TGTGCGACTACAGCGGGAGTGTACAATGAGCAGTTCTTC,CATTAGVYNEQFF
NA,TRBJ1-2,NA,TRBV18,TGTGCCAGCTCACCACCGAACGGCAGGGGAGTGATTCCCTATGGCTACACCTTC,CASSPPNGRGVIPYGYTF
TRBD1,TRBJ2-2,NA,TRBV5-3,TGTGCCAGAAGCGACGGACAGGGGGATAACGGGGAGCTGTTTTTT,CARSDGQGDNGELFF
TRBD1,TRBJ2-1,NA,TRBV3-1/TRBV3-2,TGTGCCAGCAGCCAAGAGTTCTTAGACAGGGCATTATCCTACAATGAGCAGTTCTTC,CASSQEFLDRALSYNEQFF
NA,TRBJ1-1,NA,TRBV19,TGTGCCAGTAGCACATTGAACACTGAAGCTTTCTTT,CASSTLNTEAFF
TRBD1,TRBJ2-3,NA,TRBV25-1,TGTGCCAGCAGTGAAGGGACAGGGGGAACAGATACGCAGTATTTT,CASSEGTGGTDTQYF
TRBD1,TRBJ1-4,NA,TRBV27,TGTGCCAGCAGTACCGAGGGACAGATTATAGGGAAACTGTTTTTT,CASSTEGQIIGKLFF
TRBD2,TRBJ2-7,NA,TRBV7-2,TGTGCCAGCAGCTTAGTCGGCCTAGCGGGGAACTACGAGCAGTACTTC,CASSLVGLAGNYEQYF
TRBD1,TRBJ1-4,NA,TRBV28,TGTGCCAGCAGTTTAACCTACCGGGACAGGGGTCCCGAAAAACTGTTTTTT,CASSLTYRDRGPEKLFF
NA,TRBJ2-1,NA,TRBV4-1,TGCGCCAGCAGCCCCGGCGGGACCGGGGCCCTCAATGAGCAGTTCTTC,CASSPGGTGALNEQFF
TRBD2,TRBJ2-1,NA,TRBV20-1,TGCAGTGCTAGTTACGGGACTAGCGGTTACAATGAGCAGTTCTTC,CSASYGTSGYNEQFF
TRBD1,TRBJ1-5,NA,TRBV6-5,TGTGCCAGCACAAGCGGACAGGGCAATCAGCCCCAGCATTTT,CASTSGQGNQPQHF
TRBD1,TRBJ2-1,NA,TRBV7-9,TGTGCCAGCAGCTTAAGGGGACAGGGGTACAATGAGCAGTTCTTC,CASSLRGQGYNEQFF
TRBD1,TRBJ1-1,NA,TRBV18,TGTGCCAGCTCACCATTCTCCGGGACAGGGGGCGGAAAACCGTTGAACACTGAAGCTTTCTTT,CASSPFSGTGGGKPLNTEAFF
TRBD1,TRBJ1-1,once,TRBV2,TGTGCCAGCAGGAGGGACAGGGGGAGTATTGAAGCTTTCTTT,CASRRDRGSIEAFF
NA,TRBJ1-4,NA,TRBV7-9,TGTGCCAGCAGCTTAGTAAGACAGGCGGGTATTAATGAAAAACTGTTTTTT,CASSLVRQAGINEKLFF
NA,TRBJ2-1,NA,TRBV29-1,TGCAGCGTTGGGCCGGAATTGGGAGGCCACAATGAGCAGTTCTTC,CSVGPELGGHNEQFF
TRBD2,TRBJ2-7,NA,TRBV28,TGTGCCAGCACAGCTGGGCTAGCGGGAGATTCCTCCTACGAGCAGTACTTC,CASTAGLAGDSSYEQYF
NA,TRBJ1-5,few,TRBV2,TGTGCCAGCAGTGAAGGTATATCAGGGAATAGCAATCAGCCCCAGCATTTT,CASSEGISGNSNQPQHF
NA,TRBJ2-4,NA,TRBV15,TGTGCCACCAGCTCCCGGACAGTTAAAAACATTCAGTACTTC,CATSSRTVKNIQYF
TRBD1,TRBJ2-2,NA,TRBV5-1,TGCGCCAGCAGCCACAGGGGCGCGGGGGAGCTGTTTTTT,CASSHRGAGELFF
NA,TRBJ1-5,NA,TRBV28,TGTGCCAGCAGTTTAAAGGGGCGGCAGCCCCAGCATTTT,CASSLKGRQPQHF
TRBD1,TRBJ1-6,NA,TRBV27,TGTGCCAGCAGTTTTCAGGCGGGCAGGGGGACATATAATTCACCCCTCCACTTT,CASSFQAGRGTYNSPLHF
NA,TRBJ2-5,NA,TRBV7-9,TGTGCCAGCAGCTTAGGATCTAGCGATCCGTCAGGGACCCAGTACTTC,CASSLGSSDPSGTQYF
TRBD1,TRBJ2-7,NA,TRBV19,TGTGCCAGTGGGGGGACAGGGGGCTACGAGCAGTACTTC,CASGGTGGYEQYF
TRBD2,TRBJ2-5,NA,TRBV27,TGTGCCAGCAGTTGGACTAGTGGGGAGACCCAGTACTTC,CASSWTSGETQYF
NA,TRBJ2-2,NA,TRBV9,TGTGCCAGCAGCGTCTACGTGGGGCGGACCGGGGAGCTGTTTTTT,CASSVYVGRTGELFF
TRBD1,TRBJ1-2,NA,TRBV28,TGTGCCAGCAGTCCTACCGGGACAGTGAACAAATTAAATGGCTACACCTTC,CASSPTGTVNKLNGYTF
NA,TRBJ2-2,NA,TRBV19,TGTGCCAGTAGTATACAAGGAACAGCCGGGGAGCTGTTTTTT,CASSIQGTAGELFF
NA,TRBJ2-1,NA,TRBV28,TGTGCCAGCAGTCCTACAGGGACCCACCCGTATGAGCAGTTCTTC,CASSPTGTHPYEQFF
NA,TRBJ1-3,NA,TRBV6-6,TGTGCCAGCAGTTACTCGATTTCAGGGGTTGGAAACACCATATATTTT,CASSYSISGVGNTIYF
NA,TRBJ2-7,NA,TRBV4-1,TGCGCCAGCAGCCAGGTTGACTCCCCGACCGCCTACGAGCAGTACTTC,CASSQVDSPTAYEQYF
TRBD2,TRBJ2-1,NA,TRBV6-4,TGTGCCAGCAGTGACTCGCCTAGCGGGAGGGTCTACAATGAGCAGTTCTTC,CASSDSPSGRVYNEQFF
NA,TRBJ1-6,NA,TRBV30,TGTGCCTGGATGCAGGGTTCCTATAATTCACCCCTCCACTTT,CAWMQGSYNSPLHF
TRBD1,TRBJ1-1,NA,TRBV7-9,TGTGCCAGCAGCGCCCCCGGGACAGGGGGCCTCTATACAAACACTGAAGCTTTCTTT,CASSAPGTGGLYTNTEAFF
NA,TRBJ1-2,NA,TRBV2,TGTGCCAGCAGTCGCCAGGATAGCTATGGCTACACCTTC,CASSRQDSYGYTF
NA,TRBJ1-4,NA,TRBV18,TGTGCCAGCTCACCTCCGGGACACCCTTCGGAAAAACTGTTTTTT,CASSPPGHPSEKLFF
NA,TRBJ1-2,NA,TRBV12-5,TGTGCTAGTAGTCCTGAACTCGGGTTCAGTGGCTACACCTTC,CASSPELGFSGYTF
NA,TRBJ2-3,NA,TRBV11-2,TGTGCCAGCAGCTTAGCCGGGGGAGATACGCAGTATTTT,CASSLAGGDTQYF
TRBD2,TRBJ2-1,NA,TRBV7-6,TGTGCCAGCAGTCAACTGGCGGGAGATAGTGGGTTTGGGTCCTACAATGAGCAGTTCTTC,CASSQLAGDSGFGSYNEQFF
TRBD1,TRBJ1-5,NA,TRBV13,TGTGCCAGCAGCTCCGGACAGGAGGAACCCCAGCATTTT,CASSSGQEEPQHF
NA,TRBJ1-3,NA,TRBV7-3,TGTGCCAGCAGCTTAGGGACAACTGGAAACACCATATATTTT,CASSLGTTGNTIYF
NA,TRBJ2-2,NA,TRBV10-3,TGTGCCATCAGTGAGACAGGACAGGAGGGGACCGGGGAGCTGTTTTTT,CAISETGQEGTGELFF
NA,TRBJ2-3,once,TRBV5-1,TGCGCCAGCAGCCGCAGCGGGCTACCCACAGATACGCAGTATTTT,CASSRSGLPTDTQYF
TRBD2,TRBJ2-5,NA,TRBV19,TGTGCCAGTAGTACCCAACATGGGAGGGTCGGTGAGACCCAGTACTTC,CASSTQHGRVGETQYF
TRBD2,TRBJ2-1,NA,TRBV7-9,TGTGCCAGCAGCTTAGAGGGACTAGCGGTCTTTGGGCAGTTCTTC,CASSLEGLAVFGQFF
TRBD1,TRBJ1-5,NA,TRBV18,TGTGCCAGCTCATCGACAGGGGCAGGCAATCAGCCCCAGCATTTT,CASSSTGAGNQPQHF
NA,TRBJ1-1,NA,TRBV6-6,TGTGCCAGCAGTAAACAACAGGGTGACACTGAAGCTTTCTTT,CASSKQQGDTEAFF
NA,TRBJ2-5,NA,TRBV10-2,TGCGCCAGCAGCGCTACCGCCACGGGAGAGACCCAGTACTTC,CASSATATGETQYF
TRBD1,TRBJ2-1,NA,TRBV6-5,TGTGCCAGCACTCCCGGACAGGGGATGCATGAGCAGTTCTTC,CASTPGQGMHEQFF
NA,TRBJ1-2,few,TRBV7-9,TGTGCCAGCAGCTTAGTGCCAGATTATGGCTACACCTTC,CASSLVPDYGYTF
NA,TRBJ1-5,NA,TRBV28,TGTGCCAGCAGAGAATTCGGAACAGAGAATAAGCCCCAGCATTTT,CASREFGTENKPQHF